This is a list of T cell receptor beta chains from one sample in a study of cytomegalovirus exposure and HLA in healthy donors. The method was immunoSEQ multiplex PCR; TCRdb's version includes in-frame clones alone and lacks a portion of them. Here the sample spans roughly 73,000 clones, approximately 96% being singletons. What was sequenced was PBMCs. The receptors derive from a man younger than 35 in good health and CMV-seronegative. Both conserved end residues are part of each CDR3. The D gene is left open where the match is weak. Some rows mark clone size as missing; the rest say once, few, many or name a class of expanded clone.

j_gene,len,v_gene,abundance,d_gene,CDR3nt,CDR3aa
TRBJ2-7,15,TRBV6-5,once,TRBD1,TGTGCCAGCAGTTACTCAAGGGACAGCTTCTACGAGCAGTACTTC,CASSYSRDSFYEQYF
TRBJ1-3,15,TRBV30,-,-,TGTGCCTGGAGTACGCTACAAGCGGCTGGAAACACCATATATTTT,CAWSTLQAAGNTIYF
TRBJ1-4,13,TRBV29-1,-,TRBD1,TGCAGCGGGACAGGGGTTGCTAATGAAAAACTGTTTTTT,CSGTGVANEKLFF
TRBJ2-5,16,TRBV28,-,TRBD1,TGTGCCAGCAGACCCCGGGACAGGGGGTTGGTGGAGACCCAGTACTTC,CASRPRDRGLVETQYF
TRBJ2-7,13,TRBV2,once,TRBD1,TGTGCCAGCAGGGGGACAGGCTCCTACGAGCAGTACTTC,CASRGTGSYEQYF
TRBJ1-2,14,TRBV4-2,-,-,TGTGCCAGCAGCCAGGGAGACAGGTCTGATGGCTACACCTTC,CASSQGDRSDGYTF
TRBJ2-2,17,TRBV19,-,TRBD2,TGTGCCAGTAGTATCATCGGCGGCGGGGGTCGCACCGGGGAGCTGTTTTTT,CASSIIGGGGRTGELFF
TRBJ2-1,15,TRBV6-6,once,-,TGTGCCAGCAGTTACTTAGGACAGTCCTACAATGAGCAGTTCTTC,CASSYLGQSYNEQFF
TRBJ2-2,15,TRBV19,-,TRBD1,TGTGCCAGTAGTATGGGACAGGGGGCCACCGGGGAGCTGTTTTTT,CASSMGQGATGELFF
TRBJ2-7,12,TRBV7-8,-,TRBD1,TGTGCCAGCAGCTTAGGGACAGGCGAGCAGTACTTC,CASSLGTGEQYF
TRBJ1-1,15,TRBV5-6,once,-,TGTGCCAGCAGCTTAAGGGGCGGATATAACACTGAAGCTTTCTTT,CASSLRGGYNTEAFF
TRBJ2-3,15,TRBV2,-,TRBD2,TGTGCCAGCTCCCGACTAGCGGGACTCACAGATACGCAGTATTTT,CASSRLAGLTDTQYF
TRBJ2-5,18,TRBV6-1,-,-,TGTGCCAGCAGTGAAGGGGTAGGAGCGGTGGGGTACCAAGAGACCCAGTACTTC,CASSEGVGAVGYQETQYF
TRBJ1-2,13,TRBV19,-,TRBD1,TGTGCCAGTAACCCGGGACAGGGTTCTCGCTACACCTTC,CASNPGQGSRYTF
TRBJ2-1,15,TRBV13,-,-,TGTGCCAGCAGCAGCACTAGCCGCCCCTACAATGAGCAGTTCTTC,CASSSTSRPYNEQFF
TRBJ1-5,17,TRBV19,-,-,TGTGCCAGTATGGGGGGAACCCCGGCGGTGAGGAATCAGCCCCAGCATTTT,CASMGGTPAVRNQPQHF
TRBJ2-7,14,TRBV14,once,-,TGTGCCAGCAGCGGGGCACCTACCTACTACGAGCAGTACTTC,CASSGAPTYYEQYF
TRBJ2-3,13,TRBV19,-,-,TGTGCCAGTAGTAACCAGGTACCAGATACGCAGTATTTT,CASSNQVPDTQYF
TRBJ2-1,16,TRBV9,-,-,TGTGCCAGCAGCCCCCGTGGGCAGGGGACAATCTATGAGCAGTTCTTC,CASSPRGQGTIYEQFF
TRBJ2-6,18,TRBV7-9,-,TRBD2,TGTGCCAGCAGCCGAAATCGGGGAGGGAATTCTGGGGCCAACGTCCTGACTTTC,CASSRNRGGNSGANVLTF
TRBJ1-2,15,TRBV5-8,-,TRBD1,TGTGCCAGCAGCTTGGTCGGGACAGGGGTCTATGGCTACACCTTC,CASSLVGTGVYGYTF
TRBJ2-7,17,TRBV7-2,once,TRBD2,TGTGCCAGCAGCCGACAGAGGACTAGCGGGGGGACCTACGAGCAGTACTTC,CASSRQRTSGGTYEQYF
TRBJ2-2,12,TRBV19,-,-,TGTGCCAGTAGTTTGTTAGCCGGGGAGCTGTTTTTT,CASSLLAGELFF
TRBJ2-7,12,TRBV19,-,TRBD2,TGTGCCAGTAGTCCGGGAGGGATGACGCAGTACTTC,CASSPGGMTQYF
TRBJ2-5,14,TRBV9,-,TRBD1,TGTGCCAGCAGCCAAGGACAGGGAAAAGAGACCCAGTACTTC,CASSQGQGKETQYF
TRBJ1-2,15,TRBV11-2,-,TRBD1,TGTGCCAGCAGCTCCTCAGGGACAGTTAACTATGGCTACACCTTC,CASSSSGTVNYGYTF
TRBJ2-2,16,TRBV15,-,-,TGTGCCACCAGCAAAAACAGACACGCAAACACCGGGGAGCTGTTTTTT,CATSKNRHANTGELFF
TRBJ1-2,12,TRBV19,-,-,TGTGCCAGTAGTAGCCCGGCGGGGGGCTACACCTTC,CASSSPAGGYTF
TRBJ1-2,13,TRBV6-5,once,TRBD1,TGTGCCAGCAGTATAGACAGGGACTATGGCTACACCTTC,CASSIDRDYGYTF
TRBJ1-1,15,TRBV27,-,-,TGTGCCAGCAGGGAACAGGCGCAACTGAACACTGAAGCTTTCTTT,CASREQAQLNTEAFF
TRBJ1-6,14,TRBV30,-,TRBD1,TGTGCCTGGAGCGAGACAGGGGTTGGTTCACCCCTCCACTTT,CAWSETGVGSPLHF
TRBJ1-3,13,TRBV27,-,-,TGTGCCAGCAGGGCGGGCCTCGGGGACACCATATATTTT,CASRAGLGDTIYF
TRBJ1-2,16,TRBV19,-,TRBD1,TGTGCCAGTACGGGACGACAGGGCCCAAGGGACTATGGCTACACCTTC,CASTGRQGPRDYGYTF
TRBJ1-3,14,TRBV5-1,-,-,TGCGCCAGCAGCTTGTTCGCTCCGGCGGACACCATATATTTT,CASSLFAPADTIYF
TRBJ1-4,14,TRBV29-1,-,-,TGCAGCGTTCTCGGGGGGGCCTCTAATGAAAAACTGTTTTTT,CSVLGGASNEKLFF
TRBJ1-2,15,TRBV5-6,-,-,TGTGCCAGCAGCTTGGCCTCGTCTCAGGGCTATGGCTACACCTTC,CASSLASSQGYGYTF
TRBJ1-2,14,TRBV4-2,-,TRBD1,TGTGCCAGCAGCCAAGAGCCGGGACAGGGGGAGGACACCTTC,CASSQEPGQGEDTF
TRBJ1-1,12,TRBV7-9,-,-,TGTGCCAGCAGCTGGCTCGGCGGGGGAGCTTTCTTT,CASSWLGGGAFF
TRBJ1-5,14,TRBV28,-,-,TGTGCCAGCAGGGAACAGGTGTACAATCAGCCCCAGCATTTT,CASREQVYNQPQHF
TRBJ1-2,15,TRBV18,-,TRBD1,TGTGCCAGCTCGTCCCGGGACAGGGTGTCAGACGGCTACACCTTC,CASSSRDRVSDGYTF
TRBJ1-4,17,TRBV19,-,-,TGTGCCAGTAGTATAGCGTGGCGGAGCCGGGGTAATGAAAAACTGTTTTTT,CASSIAWRSRGNEKLFF